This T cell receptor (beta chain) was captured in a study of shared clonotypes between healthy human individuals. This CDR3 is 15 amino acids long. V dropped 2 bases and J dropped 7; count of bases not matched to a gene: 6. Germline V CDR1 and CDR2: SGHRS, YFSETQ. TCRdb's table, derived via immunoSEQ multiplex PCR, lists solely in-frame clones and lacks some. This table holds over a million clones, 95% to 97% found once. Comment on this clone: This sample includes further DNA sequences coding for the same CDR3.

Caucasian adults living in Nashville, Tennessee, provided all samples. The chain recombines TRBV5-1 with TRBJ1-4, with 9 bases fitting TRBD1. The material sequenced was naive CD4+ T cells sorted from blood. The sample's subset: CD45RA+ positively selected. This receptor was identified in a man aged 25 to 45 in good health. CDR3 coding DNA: TGCGCCAGCAGCTTAGTCGGACAGGGGTCTGAAAAACTGTTTTTT. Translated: CASSLVGQGSEKLFF.